Sequencing of this T cell receptor beta chain was carried out in a study of vaccination and CD4 T cells after COVID-19. In the study overall: Overlapping spike peptides of SARS-CoV-2, HCoV-NL63, HCoV-OC43 and HCoV-229E stimulated the cells.

To note about this clonotype: Its antigen is not known.

The V gene's germline CDR1 is SGHVS and CDR2 FQNEAQ. This CDR3 spans 14 amino acids. V dropped 3 bases and J dropped 2 bases, with 10 bases sitting between them. General observations from the study: The cohort comprised relatively few convalescent patients, and no early post-infection timepoints were analyzed.

An Oncomine TCR Beta short-read assay was used to sequence the DNA from cultured CD4+ T cells. Once CD4+ T cells had been cultured, genomic DNA was extracted from them. One entry per CDR3 protein results from TCRdb running MiXCR on the PCR reads. This sample has some 11,000 distinct CDR3 sequences, with approximately 70% found just once. Treatment meaning: approximately 11-day PBMC culture with coronavirus spike peptide pools or control peptides (ViraFEST assay). The receptor's source is a human donor who had recovered from COVID-19. Material for sequencing was CD4+ T cells from blood, cultured in vitro. The gene calls are TRBV7-8 and TRBJ1-1; D gene uncertain. CDR3 sequence (DNA): TGTGCCAGCAGCTTGGGTGGCAGAAACACTGAAGCTTTCTTT. This gives the protein CASSLGGRNTEAFF.